Listed here are 21 T cell receptor beta chains from one sample, sequenced in a study of type 1 and type 2 diabetes patients. Amplification started from genomic DNA. Multiplex PCR with 30 forward and 13 reverse primers amplified the TCR beta CDR3. TCRdb reprocessed the multiplex PCR reads via MiXCR and lists one record per CDR3 protein. The data contain 270,000 or so distinct CDR3 sequences, more than 40% of them singletons. Input material: peripheral blood mononuclear cells (PBMCs). Every receptor here comes from a man aged 18 to 35 with type 2 diabetes.

This clonotype was detected only a few times. This chain links TRBV29-1 with TRBJ2-7; D call uncertain. Germline V lookup: CDR1 SQVTM, CDR2 ANQGSEA. The ends were cut back, 6 bases at V and 9 bases at J, with 15 bases in the middle. The CDR3 sequence is 11 residues long. This CDR3 reads CSVPQGSGQYF. In DNA form, the CDR3 reads TGCAGCGTCCCACAAGGATCTGGGCAGTACTTC.

Worth noting for this clonotype: This clone may be a read error of a much larger clone one base away. This sequence joins TRBV2 and TRBJ2-7; no definite D call. CDR3 length equals 12 residues. Germline assignment: CDR1 SNHLY and CDR2 FYNNEI. Deletions cut 4 bases from V and 6 bases from J, with 10 bases between. The CDR3 loop reads CASSGRTCEQYF. CDR3 DNA sequence: TGTGCCAGCAGTGGCAGGACCTGCGAGCAGTACTTC.

The chain uses TRBV20-1 and TRBJ1-1; tentative D call: TRBD1 (5 bases). Trimming cost V 6 bases and J 1 base, with 27 bases left between them. The CDR3 totals 18 residues. Germline loops: CDR1 DFQATT, CDR2 SNEGSKA (reference sequence). The CDR3 spells CSALGLGTDRTTNTEAFF. The CDR3 DNA reads TGCAGTGCCTTAGGTCTAGGGACCGACAGAACAACGAACACTGAAGCTTTCTTT.

CDR3 nucleotides: TGTGCCAGCAGCTTAGGGGGCGGATACTCCTACGAGCAGTACTTC. It codes for CASSLGGGYSYEQYF. The chain carries TRBV7-2 and TRBJ2-7; the D gene is possibly TRBD1 (5 bases). The germline CDR1 and CDR2 sequences are SGHTA and FQGNSA. Between the trimmed V and J ends, which lost 1 base and 0 bases, there was a span of 10 bases. The CDR3 runs to 15 residues.

The chain combines TRBV19 with TRBJ2-2; TRBD1 is a possible D gene (5 bases). V was shortened by 6 bases and J by 3 bases, with 14 bases between the two germline ends. CDR3 length: 15 residues. Germline V gene sequence: CDR1 LNHDA, CDR2 SQIVND (reference sequence). Written as DNA, the CDR3 is TGTGCCAGTAGGGACCCAGACAGAGACACCGGGGAGCTGTTTTTT. Translating gives CASRDPDRDTGELFF.

CDR3 DNA: TGCGCCAGCAGGGAGGGCAGCTATGGCTACACCTTC. Translation gives CASREGSYGYTF. The gene calls are TRBV10-2 and TRBJ1-2, with unresolved D. V was trimmed by 6 bases and J by 4 bases, leaving 9 bases between them. CDR3 length equals 12 residues. From germline, CDR1 is WSHSY and CDR2 SAAADI.

In its sample, this clonotype was seen a few times. CDR3 protein: CAISEQSETQYF. The CDR3 DNA follows: TGTGCCATCAGTGAGCAGTCAGAGACCCAGTACTTC. This chain joins TRBV12-5 and TRBJ2-5; D gene unclear. The V gene's germline CDR1 is LGHNT and CDR2 FRNRAP. The CDR3 covers 12 residues.

V gene TRBV4-1 combines with J gene TRBJ2-5; the match to TRBD1 covers 7 bases. The CDR3 length is 14 residues. Unmatched junction bases numbered 4, after V lost 5 bases and J lost 1 base. The germline V gene has CDR1 MGHRA and CDR2 YSYEKL. The CDR3 loop reads CASSATGLQETQYF. Written as DNA, the CDR3 is TGCGCCAGCAGCGCGACAGGGCTCCAAGAGACCCAGTACTTC.

This clonotype was picked up many times. The chain uses TRBV15 and TRBJ1-1; D possibly corresponds to TRBD1 (5 bases). This CDR3 region has 12 residues. Trimming shortened V by 5 bases and J by 1 base, and 5 bases separated the two germline ends. Germline loops: CDR1 LNHNV, CDR2 YYDKDF (reference sequence). The CDR3 sequence: CATSQGNTEAFF. The CDR3 DNA sequence: TGTGCCACCAGCCAGGGGAACACTGAAGCTTTCTTT.

This clonotype was seen at least ten times. This chain links TRBV30 with TRBJ1-1; no firm D call. Germline CDR1 is GTSNPN and CDR2 is SVGIG (reference sequence). With 3 bases removed from V and 0 bases from J, the gap between germline ends came to 11 bases. The CDR3 consists of 14 residues. CDR3 sequence reads: CAWSLGSMNTEAFF. The DNA of the CDR3 is TGTGCCTGGAGCCTGGGCAGCATGAACACTGAAGCTTTCTTT.

The V and J genes are TRBV19 and TRBJ2-7; 7 bases fit TRBD1. The CDR3 has 14 residues. Germline values: CDR1 LNHDA, CDR2 SQIVND (reference sequence). After removal of 5 bases from V and 6 bases from J, the junction contained 10 bases not matched to a gene. CDR3 DNA sequence: TGTGCCAGTAGTGAGTGGACAGGTGCTCTCGAGCAGTACTTC. Its protein is CASSEWTGALEQYF.

The rearrangement joins TRBV27 to TRBJ1-1; unclear D gene. V lost 2 bases and J lost 5, with 9 bases in between. From germline, CDR1 is MNHEY and CDR2 SMNVEV (reference sequence). The CDR3 consists of 13 residues. The CDR3 coding sequence is TGTGCCAGCAGTTTAGTGCGGGGAACTGAAGCTTTCTTT. Its translation: CASSLVRGTEAFF.

This clonotype was counted at least ten times. The chain employs TRBV19 and TRBJ2-1, with D maybe TRBD2 (5 bases). With 1 base removed from V and 8 bases from J, the gap between germline ends came to 6 bases. Germline loops: CDR1 LNHDA, CDR2 SQIVND (reference sequence). The CDR3 contains 12 residues. CDR3 nucleotides: TGTGCCAGTAGTATAGTGGAGGATGAGCAGTTCTTC. Amino acid sequence: CASSIVEDEQFF.

This clonotype was seen only a few times. The V gene is TRBV9, the J gene TRBJ1-6; D uncertain. Between the trimmed V and J ends, which lost 4 bases and 10 bases, there was a span of 15 bases. Germline V CDR1 and CDR2: SGDLS, YYNGEE. There are 14 residues in the CDR3. The CDR3 region has the DNA TGTGCCAGCAGCCCGCTGGGTCAAGAGTCACCCCTCCACTTT. This gives the protein CASSPLGQESPLHF.

In its sample, this clonotype was seen a few times. V and J are TRBV18 and TRBJ2-2, with TRBD1 as a possible D gene (6 bases). Trimming pared 4 bases from V and 6 bases from J, leaving 9 bases between. The CDR3 sequence is 13 residues long. CDR1 and CDR2 (germline): KGHSH, LQKENI. For the CDR3, the DNA is TGTGCCAGCTCACAACAGGGATCCGGGGAGCTGTTTTTT. Translated, it gives CASSQQGSGELFF. Full variable domain (rest looked up from reference TRBV18 and TRBJ2-2): NAGVMQNPRHLVRRRGQEARLRCSPMKGHSHVYWYRQLPEEGLKFMVYLQKENIIDESGMPKERFSAEFPKEGPSILRIQQVVRGDSAAYFCASSQQGSGELFFGEGSRLTVL.

The rearrangement links TRBV20-1 to TRBJ2-1; D is uncertain. V was trimmed by 6 bases and J by 0 bases, leaving 9 bases between them. This CDR3 spans 13 amino acids. CDR1 DFQATT and CDR2 SNEGSKA come from the germline V gene (reference sequence). The CDR3, as DNA: TGCAGTGCCAGTCCCTACTCCTACAATGAGCAGTTCTTC. It is translated as CSASPYSYNEQFF.

The chain joins TRBV30 to TRBJ2-1; 10 nucleotides agree with TRBD2. Germline values: CDR1 GTSNPN, CDR2 SVGIG (reference sequence). The CDR3 consists of 16 residues. V shed 4 bases, J shed 10 bases, and the junction held 16 bases outside the gene matches. CDR3 DNA: TGTGCCTGGACCGTAGGGGTTAGCGGGAGGAATAAGGAGCAGTTCTTC. It encodes CAWTVGVSGRNKEQFF. The full variable domain, with the rest looked up from reference TRBV30 and TRBJ2-1, is SQTIHQWPATLVQPVGSPLSLECTVEGTSNPNLYWYRQAAGRGLQLLFYSVGIGQISSEVPQNLSASRPQDRQFILSSKKLLLSDSGFYLCAWTVGVSGRNKEQFFGPGTRLTVL.

The chain links TRBV2 to TRBJ2-5; 12 nucleotides match TRBD1. The J call may be mistaken, given a closer DNA end match to TRBJ2-1. Germline CDR1 and CDR2: SNHLY and FYNNEI. The CDR3 has 16 residues. CDR3 residues: CASSLTSGTGGAGQFF. The CDR3 DNA reads as TGTGCCAGCAGCTTAACCTCCGGGACAGGGGGCGCTGGGCAGTTCTTC.

This clonotype has just a few counts. This rearrangement joins TRBV10-3 to TRBJ2-1; TRBD2 matches at 8 bases. V lost 4 bases to trimming and J lost 8 bases; unmatched junction nucleotides: 13. The CDR3 is 16 amino acids. Germline assignment: CDR1 ENHRY and CDR2 SYGVKD. CDR3 in DNA: TGTGCCATCAGTGTGCCGGGACTAGAAACTATCGATGAGCAGTTCTTC. Encoded protein: CAISVPGLETIDEQFF.

In this sample, this clonotype turned up many times. The V call is TRBV10-3, the J call TRBJ1-1; D unclear. The CDR3 consists of 13 residues. Germline assignment: CDR1 ENHRY and CDR2 SYGVKD. With 6 bases removed from V and 2 bases from J, the gap between germline ends came to 10 bases. As DNA, the CDR3 is TGTGCCATCAGCTCATTAGATAACACTGAAGCTTTCTTT. This codes for CAISSLDNTEAFF.

This sequence joins TRBV20-1 and TRBJ2-1; a weak D match, TRBD2 (6 bases). There are 13 residues in the CDR3. V was cut by 3 bases and J by 9 bases, with 15 bases left in between. The germline CDR1 and CDR2 sequences are DFQATT and SNEGSKA (reference sequence). CDR3 in DNA: TGCAGTGCTAGCTCGGGGGTTGTAGGTGAGCAGTTCTTC. Its protein product is CSASSGVVGEQFF.